The 21 T cell receptor beta chains below were found in one sample sequenced in a study of long-term antiretroviral therapy in people with HIV. At the survey level, the v3.0 immunoSEQ assay was run. Profiled with immunoSEQ multiplex PCR; TCRdb holds only in-frame clones, not every one. The table shows fewer than 35,000 clones, with 83% occurring only once. Material: unsorted PBMCs, obtained 0.4 years before starting antiretroviral therapy. The receptor set was obtained from a man younger than 35 with HIV.

J is TRBJ2-7 and V is TRBV18, with 8 bases aligning to TRBD2. Per the germline V gene, CDR1 is KGHSH and CDR2 is LQKENI. CDR3 length: 14 residues. V lost 8 bases to trimming and J lost 0 bases; unmatched junction nucleotides: 6. CDR3 sequence: CASRGGGSSYEQYF. The CDR3 DNA is TGTGCCAGCCGGGGGGGCGGGAGCTCCTACGAGCAGTACTTC. Together with reference TRBV18 and TRBJ2-7, the CDR3 gives the full variable domain: NAGVMQNPRHLVRRRGQEARLRCSPMKGHSHVYWYRQLPEEGLKFMVYLQKENIIDESGMPKERFSAEFPKEGPSILRIQQVVRGDSAAYFCASRGGGSSYEQYFGPGTRLTVT.

V and J are TRBV9 and TRBJ2-3; D is ambiguous. There are 16 residues in the CDR3. V shed 0 bases and J shed 2 bases, with 13 bases lying between them. Germline loops: CDR1 SGDLS, CDR2 YYNGEE. CDR3 loop: CASSVAGALYTDTQYF. Here the CDR3 DNA reads TGTGCCAGCAGCGTAGCAGGAGCCCTTTACACAGATACGCAGTATTTT.

The rearrangement links TRBV7-2 to TRBJ2-2; 8 nucleotides agree with TRBD2. CDR3 length equals 16 residues. The V and J ends lost 5 bases and 4 bases, in that order; junction bases with no gene match: 9. The V gene's germline CDR1 is SGHTA and CDR2 FQGNSA. The CDR3 DNA reads TGTGCCAGCAGCCCTCGGGAGGCGGGAGGCACCGGGGAGCTGTTTTTT. Amino acids: CASSPREAGGTGELFF.

The rearrangement joins TRBV15 to TRBJ1-1, with 8 bases matching TRBD1. The germline V gene encodes CDR1 LNHNV and CDR2 YYDKDF (reference sequence). The CDR3 has 13 amino acids. With 9 bases clipped from V and 3 bases from J, the junction kept 6 bases outside the gene matches. The CDR3 loop is CATRDRGDTEAFF. CDR3 DNA: TGTGCCACGAGAGACAGGGGTGACACTGAAGCTTTCTTT.

The sample holds a few counts of this clone. This sequence joins TRBV9 and TRBJ1-5; 10 nucleotides line up with TRBD1. The CDR3 is made up of 14 amino acids. V dropped 5 bases and J dropped 6; count of bases not matched to a gene: 5. Germline V gene lookup returns CDR1 SGDLS and CDR2 YYNGEE. The CDR3 nucleotides are TGTGCCAGCAGTCAGACAGGGGGCAGTCAGCCCCAGCATTTT. Amino acid sequence: CASSQTGGSQPQHF.

This chain uses TRBV7-8 with TRBJ1-4; D gene ambiguous. CDR1 and CDR2 (germline): SGHVS, FQNEAQ. This CDR3 has 16 amino acids. Trimming stripped 5 bases from V and 8 bases from J, with 21 bases between. The CDR3 region is CASSVEFGAIGEKLFF. The CDR3, as DNA: TGTGCCAGCAGCGTAGAGTTCGGAGCGATTGGGGAAAAACTGTTTTTT.

In its sample, this clone was seen a few times. The chain employs TRBV7-3 and TRBJ2-1; 7 bases are shared with TRBD2. With 2 bases clipped from V and 6 bases from J, the junction kept 7 bases outside the gene matches. CDR1 is SGHTA and CDR2 is FQGTGA in the germline V gene. The CDR3 has 15 residues. CDR3 bases: TGTGCCAGCAGCTTAGCGGGAGCGCTGAGCAATGAGCAGTTCTTC. Encoded protein: CASSLAGALSNEQFF.

This chain links TRBV30 with TRBJ1-5, with D possibly matching TRBD1 (6 bases). Germline V gives CDR1 GTSNPN, CDR2 SVGIG (reference sequence). V lost 3 bases, J lost 11 bases, and 20 bases lay in between. The CDR3 extends over 14 amino acids. In DNA, the CDR3 is TGTGCCTGGAGCATGACAGGAAGCCAAGGAACCCAGCATTTT. It codes for CAWSMTGSQGTQHF. Together with reference TRBV30 and TRBJ1-5, the CDR3 gives the full variable domain: SQTIHQWPATLVQPVGSPLSLECTVEGTSNPNLYWYRQAAGRGLQLLFYSVGIGQISSEVPQNLSASRPQDRQFILSSKKLLLSDSGFYLCAWSMTGSQGTQHFGDGTRLSIL.

The genes are TRBV4-1 and TRBJ2-6, with 13 nucleotides matching TRBD2. V lost 2 bases and J lost 0; bases outside the gene matches: 7. CDR3 length: 20 amino acids. Germline V gives CDR1 MGHRA, CDR2 YSYEKL. The CDR3 sequence is CASSQLGLAGVRSGANVLTF. The CDR3 region has the DNA TGCGCCAGCAGCCAACTCGGACTAGCGGGGGTCCGCTCTGGGGCCAACGTCCTGACTTTC.

The chain uses TRBV7-9 and TRBJ1-5, with 9 positions matching TRBD1. Germline V lookup: CDR1 SEHNR, CDR2 FQNEAQ (reference sequence). The CDR3 is made up of 14 amino acids. V lost 3 bases to trimming and J lost 7 bases; unmatched junction nucleotides: 4. The CDR3 DNA reads as TGTGCCAGCAGCTTCGGACAGGGGCGACAGCCCCAGCATTTT. This encodes CASSFGQGRQPQHF. Full variable domain (outside the CDR3, taken from reference TRBV7-9 and TRBJ1-5): DTGVSQNPRHKITKRGQNVTFRCDPISEHNRLYWYRQTLGQGPEFLTYFQNEAQLEKSRLLSDRFSAERPKGSFSTLEIQRTEQGDSAMYLCASSFGQGRQPQHFGDGTRLSIL.

This clone counts as medium-sized. J is TRBJ1-4 and V is TRBV4-3, with D unclear. Per the germline V gene, CDR1 is LGHNA and CDR2 is YSLEER. The CDR3 loop spans 16 amino acids. V gave up 0 bases and J gave up 10 bases, with 18 bases separating them. In nucleotides, the CDR3 is TGCGCCAGCAGCCAAGATTTCGGGTTCTCGTGGAGAAAACTGTTTTTT. Protein product: CASSQDFGFSWRKLFF.

This clone has just one count. This CDR3 is CASSPTPGTTEAFF. The CDR3 coding sequence is TGTGCCAGCAGTCCCACCCCAGGGACCACTGAAGCTTTCTTT. The chain is built from TRBV2 and TRBJ1-1; D possibly corresponds to TRBD1 (5 bases). From germline, CDR1 is SNHLY and CDR2 FYNNEI. Trimming took 5 bases from V and 4 from J, leaving 14 bases between them. The length of the CDR3 is 14 residues.

This clone came up a few times. The J gene is TRBJ1-5, the V gene TRBV2; D not certain. The germline gives CDR1 SNHLY, CDR2 FYNNEI. CDR3 size: 17 residues. The germline V and J ends were trimmed by 6 bases and 0 bases, with 18 bases remaining between them. CDR3 sequence reads: CASRRTWETYSNQPQHF. CDR3 coding DNA: TGTGCCAGCAGGAGGACGTGGGAGACATATAGCAATCAGCCCCAGCATTTT.

The chain carries TRBV5-4 and TRBJ1-1; D may be TRBD1 (5 bases). CDR3 length equals 14 residues. Looked up from germline, CDR1 is SGHNT and CDR2 is YYREEE (reference sequence). V lost 1 base and J 7 bases, leaving 14 bases between the germline ends. The CDR3 DNA reads TGTGCCAGCAGCTTGTTTGGCAGGGTCATTGAAGCTTTCTTT. It specifies CASSLFGRVIEAFF.

The table lists this clone with a count of one. The chain links TRBV9 to TRBJ1-2, with D possibly being TRBD1 (5 bases). There are 14 residues in the CDR3. The ends were cut back, 0 bases at V and 5 bases at J, with 11 bases in the middle. Germline V CDR1 and CDR2: SGDLS, YYNGEE. The CDR3 DNA is TGTGCCAGCAGCGTAGATGACAGTACTTATGGCTACACCTTC. As protein: CASSVDDSTYGYTF.

CDR3 bases: TGTGCCAGCAGCGGAGGGACAGGGCGGGAGTTAGCTGAAGCTTTCTTT. This gives the protein CASSGGTGRELAEAFF. V usage is TRBV5-4 and J usage is TRBJ1-1; 9 bases are shared with TRBD1. CDR3 size: 16 residues. Germline assignment: CDR1 SGHNT and CDR2 YYREEE (reference sequence). Trimming at V came to 4 bases and at J to 6 bases, leaving 13 bases not matched to a gene. The full variable domain, its missing parts supplied by reference TRBV5-4 and TRBJ1-1, is ETGVTQSPTHLIKTRGQQVTLRCSSQSGHNTVSWYQQALGQGPQFIFQYYREEENGRGNFPPRFSGLQFPNYSSELNVNALELDDSALYLCASSGGTGRELAEAFFGQGTRLTVV.

The V and J genes are TRBV27 and TRBJ2-5; D is perhaps TRBD2 (5 bases). This CDR3 is 15 amino acids long. Deletions cut 6 bases from V and 4 bases from J, with 18 bases between. Germline assignment: CDR1 MNHEY and CDR2 SMNVEV (reference sequence). CDR3 DNA: TGTGCCAGCAGCGCAACCAAGAGGGTATCAGAGACCCAGTACTTC. It is translated as CASSATKRVSETQYF.

The rearrangement uses TRBV2 and TRBJ2-3; 7 bases align to TRBD1. Germline loops: CDR1 SNHLY, CDR2 FYNNEI. Trimming removed 5 bases from V and 3 bases from J; junction bases left unmatched: 5. The CDR3 covers 14 residues. CDR3 in amino acids: CASSKGAGTDTQYF. The CDR3 nucleotides are TGTGCCAGCAGTAAGGGGGCCGGGACAGATACGCAGTATTTT.

CDR3 sequence (DNA): TGTGCCAGCTCACCGCTAGGACAGGGTTACTATGGCTACACCTTC. Its translation is CASSPLGQGYYGYTF. The V call is TRBV18, the J call TRBJ1-2; 8 nucleotides align to TRBD1. J gave up 3 bases and V 3 bases, and 6 bases lay outside the gene matches. CDR1 is KGHSH, CDR2 LQKENI, per germline. The CDR3 has 15 amino acids.

The chain is built from TRBV29-1 and TRBJ2-3, with D maybe TRBD2 (6 bases). This CDR3 has 15 residues. Germline V CDR1 and CDR2: SQVTM, ANQGSEA. With 3 bases removed from V and 2 bases from J, the gap between germline ends came to 15 bases. The chain's CDR3 is CSVDNGGLNTDTQYF. CDR3 sequence (DNA): TGCAGCGTTGATAATGGCGGACTAAACACAGATACGCAGTATTTT.

The rearrangement uses TRBV2 and TRBJ2-7; no firm D call. CDR3 size: 15 residues. Trimming removed 2 bases from V and 3 bases from J, with 14 bases in between. The germline CDR1 and CDR2 sequences are SNHLY and FYNNEI. Here the CDR3 reads CASSEFRYPYYEQYF. CDR3 nucleotide sequence: TGTGCCAGCAGTGAATTTAGGTATCCCTACTACGAGCAGTACTTC.